The rows below give T cell receptor beta chains drawn from one sample of a study of beta chain features in type 1 diabetes. Sequencing was performed with immunoSEQ multiplex PCR; in TCRdb, only in-frame clones are kept and a portion is missing. The table shows 620,000 or so clones, with roughly a sixth occurring only once. Sequenced material: naive CD4+ T cells from blood. The receptors originated from a man between 18 and 29 years old in good health. Both conserved end residues are part of each CDR3. A D gene is named only where the DNA matches it firmly. Clone size is given for some rows only: seen once, a few or many times, or a class if the clone is expanded.

D gene	clone size	J gene	V gene	CDR3 protein	CDR3 DNA
-	few	TRBJ2-7	TRBV9	CASSVASRGTSYEQYF	TGTGCCAGCAGCGTAGCTTCTCGGGGCACCTCCTACGAGCAGTACTTC
-	many	TRBJ2-3	TRBV10-3	CAISDVRKAQYF	TGTGCCATCAGTGACGTTAGAAAGGCGCAGTATTTT
-	-	TRBJ2-6	TRBV28	CASTTHGRGIGANVLTF	TGTGCCAGCACCACCCATGGCAGGGGAATTGGGGCCAACGTCCTGACTTTC
TRBD1	-	TRBJ2-3	TRBV9	CASSARQGSTLDTQYF	TGTGCCAGCAGCGCCCGACAGGGTAGTACCTTGGATACGCAGTATTTT
-	few	TRBJ1-4	TRBV28	CASSSGVEKLFF	TGTGCCAGCAGTTCGGGGGTTGAAAAACTGTTTTTT
TRBD1	few	TRBJ2-7	TRBV5-1	CASSSGGTGTYEQYF	TGCGCCAGCAGCTCAGGAGGGACAGGGACCTACGAGCAGTACTTC
TRBD1	-	TRBJ1-3	TRBV27	CASSPGTGGSSGNTIYF	TGTGCCAGCAGTCCCGGGACAGGAGGGTCCTCTGGAAACACCATATATTTT
-	few	TRBJ2-7	TRBV18	CASSPLKQNGYEQYF	TGTGCCAGCTCACCACTTAAACAAAATGGATACGAGCAGTACTTC
-	few	TRBJ2-5	TRBV7-9	CASSLSHKTQYF	TGTGCCAGCAGCTTATCCCATAAGACCCAGTACTTC
TRBD1	many	TRBJ2-6	TRBV10-3	CAIRRDRASGANVLTF	TGTGCCATCAGGCGGGACAGGGCCTCTGGGGCCAACGTCCTGACTTTC
-	few	TRBJ2-1	TRBV21-1	CASSQSRTSGSIQTYNEQFF	TGTGCCAGCAGCCAAAGTCGGACTAGCGGGAGTATCCAGACCTACAATGAGCAGTTCTTC
-	few	TRBJ2-2	TRBV21-1	CASSKFLLREAFGDTGELFF	TGTGCCAGCAGCAAATTTCTCCTGCGGGAGGCCTTCGGGGACACCGGGGAGCTGTTTTTT
-	few	TRBJ2-3	TRBV7-3	CASSLGTGGSIYTDTQYF	TGTGCCAGCAGCTTAGGGACGGGCGGGTCAATTTACACAGATACGCAGTATTTT
TRBD2	-	TRBJ2-5	TRBV29-1	CSVGVGGGETQYF	TGCAGCGTCGGAGTTGGGGGGGGAGAGACCCAGTACTTC
-	few	TRBJ1-2	TRBV18	CASSRQAGNYGYTF	TGTGCCAGCTCACGACAGGCGGGTAACTATGGCTACACCTTC
-	-	TRBJ2-3	TRBV2	CASSEQGPRLRDTQYF	TGTGCCAGCAGTGAACAGGGACCCAGGTTAAGGGATACGCAGTATTTT
-	few	TRBJ2-7	TRBV7-9	CASSLQGPGQYF	TGTGCCAGCAGCTTACAGGGTCCTGGGCAGTACTTC
-	few	TRBJ2-3	TRBV7-9	CASSLVGADTQYF	TGTGCCAGCAGCTTAGTCGGCGCAGATACGCAGTATTTT
TRBD2	-	TRBJ2-1	TRBV27	CASSLKRGKAYNEQFF	TGTGCCAGCAGCCTGAAGCGGGGGAAAGCTTACAATGAGCAGTTCTTC
-	-	TRBJ1-5	TRBV29-1	CSVREGNSNQPQHF	TGCAGCGTGAGAGAAGGTAATAGCAATCAGCCCCAGCATTTT
TRBD2	-	TRBJ2-1	TRBV19	CASSISWWVTGGQYNEQFF	TGTGCCAGTAGTATCAGTTGGTGGGTGACGGGAGGTCAGTACAATGAGCAGTTCTTC
-	few	TRBJ1-5	TRBV28	CASSLALRGNQPQHF	TGTGCCAGCAGTTTGGCCCTAAGGGGCAATCAGCCCCAGCATTTT
-	-	TRBJ1-2	TRBV5-1	CASSASGGGYTF	TGCGCCAGCAGCGCCTCCGGAGGCGGCTACACCTTC
TRBD1	few	TRBJ2-5	TRBV28	CASIPRDRGLETQYF	TGTGCCAGCATCCCCCGGGACAGGGGGCTTGAGACCCAGTACTTC
-	few	TRBJ1-1	TRBV7-7	CASSPSGTRATEAFF	TGTGCCAGCAGCCCCAGTGGTACCAGGGCCACTGAAGCTTTCTTT
-	few	TRBJ2-2	TRBV4-2	CASSPRRGAGELFF	TGTGCCAGCAGCCCCAGGCGGGGCGCCGGGGAGCTGTTTTTT
-	-	TRBJ2-1	TRBV11-2	CASRGGSVGEQFF	TGTGCCAGCAGGGGTGGTAGCGTAGGCGAGCAGTTCTTC
TRBD2	-	TRBJ2-1	TRBV4-2	CASSRRGSGTSYNEQFF	TGTGCCAGCAGCCGGAGAGGTAGCGGGACCTCCTACAATGAGCAGTTCTTC
TRBD1	many	TRBJ2-3	TRBV7-9	CASSATGADTQYF	TGTGCCAGCAGCGCCACAGGGGCAGATACGCAGTATTTT
TRBD1	-	TRBJ1-3	TRBV9	CASSLTGAGNTIYF	TGTGCCAGCAGCCTAACAGGGGCGGGAAACACCATATATTTT
-	few	TRBJ2-7	TRBV11-2	CASSFDSGLYEQYF	TGTGCCAGCAGCTTCGATTCAGGGCTCTACGAGCAGTACTTC
-	few	TRBJ2-3	TRBV5-8	CASPALSSTDTQYF	TGTGCCAGCCCCGCCTTGAGTAGCACAGATACGCAGTATTTT
-	few	TRBJ2-2	TRBV19	CASRTGFTGELFF	TGTGCCAGTCGTACAGGGTTCACCGGGGAGCTGTTTTTT
-	few	TRBJ1-1	TRBV14	CASSQVPPGGTEAFF	TGTGCCAGCAGCCAAGTCCCCCCTGGGGGCACTGAAGCTTTCTTT